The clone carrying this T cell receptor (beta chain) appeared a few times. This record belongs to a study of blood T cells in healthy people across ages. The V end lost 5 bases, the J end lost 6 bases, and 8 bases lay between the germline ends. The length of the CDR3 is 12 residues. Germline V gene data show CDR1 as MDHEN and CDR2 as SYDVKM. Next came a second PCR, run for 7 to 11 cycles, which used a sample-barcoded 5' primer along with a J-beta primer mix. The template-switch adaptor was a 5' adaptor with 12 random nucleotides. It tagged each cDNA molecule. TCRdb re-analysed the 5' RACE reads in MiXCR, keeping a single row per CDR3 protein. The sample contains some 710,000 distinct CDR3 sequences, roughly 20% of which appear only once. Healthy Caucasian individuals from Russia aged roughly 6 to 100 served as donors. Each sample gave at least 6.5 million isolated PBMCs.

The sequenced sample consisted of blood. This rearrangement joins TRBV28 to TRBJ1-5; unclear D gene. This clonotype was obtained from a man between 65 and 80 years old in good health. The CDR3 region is CASSLLIQPQHF. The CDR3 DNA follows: TGTGCCAGCAGTCTCCTAATTCAGCCCCAGCATTTT.